The T cell receptor (beta chain) under discussion was sequenced for a study of regulatory T cells in long-lasting Graves disease. With respect to this clonotype: The antigen remains undetermined.

CDR1 DFQATT and CDR2 SNEGSKA come from the germline V gene (reference sequence). The CDR3 length is 16 residues. V dropped 0 bases and J dropped 3; count of bases not matched to a gene: 10. Findings of the study overall: New patients shared more than 750 public clonotypes, fewer than the roughly 2,500 shared by persistent patients.

The sample's time point: newly diagnosed GD, antithyroid drugs for less than 3 months. PBMC-derived RNA was used for the TCR library. An endocrinology department located in Xi'an, China, was where the patients came from. Investigators prepared the TCR beta libraries by applying iRepertoire HTBI primers and Arm-PCR of CDR3 regions. TCRdb called the multiplex PCR reads again in MiXCR, with one record for every CDR3 protein. Found here are 560,000 or so distinct CDR3 sequences, roughly a sixth of them singletons; the top ten hold approximately 12%. This sample was shared with a second study, whose subject was T cells in Graves' hyperthyroidism and ophthalmopathy. That source reports: On the basis of clinical symptoms, serum thyroxine and TRAb, thyroid ultrasound and orbital computed tomography, diagnoses were made. Blood held most thyroid clonotypes expanded above 0.001 frequency.

Specimen: peripheral blood mononuclear cells (PBMCs), collected at new diagnosis, from a patient treated with antithyroid drugs. This TCR was recovered from a man younger than 35 with Graves disease. V is TRBV20-1 and J is TRBJ2-7; 8 bases match TRBD2. Here the CDR3 reads CSARDVLAGLIYEQYF. DNA of the CDR3: TGCAGTGCTAGAGATGTCCTAGCGGGCCTTATCTACGAGCAGTACTTC.